This T cell receptor beta chain was identified in a study of metastatic and nonmetastatic thyroid tumors. Study summary: Repertoire comparison spanned blood and tumor or nodule tissue of malignant and benign thyroid patients. Study results and limitations: Versus benign nodules, malignant thyroid tumors reportedly had significantly higher TCR beta diversity, in blood and tumor.

In the authors' workflow: The study's classifier, a distant-metastasis tool for papillary thyroid cancer, was built using CDR3 differences across clinicopathological groups. Using MiXCR, TCRdb reanalyzed the PCR reads. These V and J calls derive from TCRdb rather than the authors' analysis. The data contain roughly 65,000 clones, 14% of them singletons. This clone was detected many times. Antigen specificity is unknown. The CDR3 has 13 amino acids. V was cut by 7 bases and J by 2 bases, with 10 bases left in between. The germline CDR1 and CDR2 sequences are ENHRY and SYGVKD. Patients were all untreated before their thyroid surgery.

Material: blood. V gene TRBV10-3 combines with J gene TRBJ2-3; D uncertain. The sequence was collected from a male donor with papillary thyroid cancer or a benign thyroid nodule (not recorded which). Some clones in this sample may be carry-over from other donors' samples. The CDR3 coding sequence is TGTGCCATCACGGAGTCCATCACAGATACGCAGTATTTT. Protein sequence: CAITESITDTQYF.